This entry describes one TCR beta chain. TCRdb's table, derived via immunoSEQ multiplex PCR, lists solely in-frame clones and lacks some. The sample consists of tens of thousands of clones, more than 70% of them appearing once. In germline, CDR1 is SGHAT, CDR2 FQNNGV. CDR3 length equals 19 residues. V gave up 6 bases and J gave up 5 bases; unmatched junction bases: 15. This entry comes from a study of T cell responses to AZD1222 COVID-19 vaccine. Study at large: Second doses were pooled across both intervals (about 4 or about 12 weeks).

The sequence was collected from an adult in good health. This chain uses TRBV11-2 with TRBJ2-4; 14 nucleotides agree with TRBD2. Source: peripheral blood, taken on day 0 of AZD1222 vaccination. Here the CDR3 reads CASSQRVGLAGALQNIQYF. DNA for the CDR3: TGTGCCAGCAGTCAAAGGGTGGGACTAGCGGGGGCCCTCCAAAACATTCAGTACTTC. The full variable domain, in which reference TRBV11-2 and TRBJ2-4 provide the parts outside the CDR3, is EAGVAQSPRYKIIEKRQSVAFWCNPISGHATLYWYQQILGQGPKLLIQFQNNGVVDDSQLPKDRFSAERLKGVDSTLKIQPAKLEDSAVYLCASSQRVGLAGALQNIQYFGAGTRLSVL.